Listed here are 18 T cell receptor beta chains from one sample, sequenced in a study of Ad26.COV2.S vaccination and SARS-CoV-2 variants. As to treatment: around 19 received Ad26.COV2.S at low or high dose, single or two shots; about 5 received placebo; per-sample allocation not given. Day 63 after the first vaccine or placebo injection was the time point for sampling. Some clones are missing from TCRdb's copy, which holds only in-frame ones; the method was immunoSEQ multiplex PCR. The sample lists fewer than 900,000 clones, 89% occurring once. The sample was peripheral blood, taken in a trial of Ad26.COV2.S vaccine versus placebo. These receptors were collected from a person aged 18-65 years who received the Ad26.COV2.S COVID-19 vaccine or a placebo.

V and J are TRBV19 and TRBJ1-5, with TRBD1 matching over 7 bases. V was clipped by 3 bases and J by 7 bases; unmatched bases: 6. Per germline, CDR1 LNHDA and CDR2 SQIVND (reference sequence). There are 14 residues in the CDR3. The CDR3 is CASSIGTAEQPQHF. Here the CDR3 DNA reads TGTGCCAGTAGTATCGGGACAGCGGAACAGCCCCAGCATTTT. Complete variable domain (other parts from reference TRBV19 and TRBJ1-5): DGGITQSPKYLFRKEGQNVTLSCEQNLNHDAMYWYRQDPGQGLRLIYYSQIVNDFQKGDIAEGYSVSREKKESFPLTVTSAQKNPTAFYLCASSIGTAEQPQHFGDGTRLSIL.

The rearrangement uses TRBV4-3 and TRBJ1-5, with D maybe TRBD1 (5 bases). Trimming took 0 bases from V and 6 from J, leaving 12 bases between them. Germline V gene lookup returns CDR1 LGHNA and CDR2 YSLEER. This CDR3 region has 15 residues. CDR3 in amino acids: CASSQDRRGGQPQHF. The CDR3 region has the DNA TGCGCCAGCAGCCAAGATAGAAGGGGAGGTCAGCCCCAGCATTTT.

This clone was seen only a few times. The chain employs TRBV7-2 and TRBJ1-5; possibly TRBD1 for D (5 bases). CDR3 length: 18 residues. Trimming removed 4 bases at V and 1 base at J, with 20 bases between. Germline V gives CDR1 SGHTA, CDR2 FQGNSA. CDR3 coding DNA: TGTGCCAGCAGCTCCCCGCAGGGCCAAGGGAGAAGCAATCAGCCCCAGCATTTT. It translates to CASSSPQGQGRSNQPQHF.

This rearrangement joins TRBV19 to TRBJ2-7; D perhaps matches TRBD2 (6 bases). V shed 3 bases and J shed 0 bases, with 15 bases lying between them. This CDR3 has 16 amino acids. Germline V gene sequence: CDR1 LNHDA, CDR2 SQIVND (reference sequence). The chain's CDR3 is CASSIRTGSISYEQYF. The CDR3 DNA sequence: TGTGCCAGTAGTATCCGAACCGGGAGCATCTCCTACGAGCAGTACTTC.

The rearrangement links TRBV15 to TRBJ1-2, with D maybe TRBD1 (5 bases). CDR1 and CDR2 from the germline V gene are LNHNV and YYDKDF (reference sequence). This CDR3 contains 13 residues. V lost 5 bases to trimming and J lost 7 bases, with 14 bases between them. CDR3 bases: TGTGCCACCAGCGCATATCGGGACTCTGGCTACACCTTC. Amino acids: CATSAYRDSGYTF. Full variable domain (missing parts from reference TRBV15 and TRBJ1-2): DAMVIQNPRYQVTQFGKPVTLSCSQTLNHNVMYWYQQKSSQAPKLLFHYYDKDFNNEADTPDNFQSRRPNTSFCFLDIRSPGLGDTAMYLCATSAYRDSGYTFGSGTRLTVV.

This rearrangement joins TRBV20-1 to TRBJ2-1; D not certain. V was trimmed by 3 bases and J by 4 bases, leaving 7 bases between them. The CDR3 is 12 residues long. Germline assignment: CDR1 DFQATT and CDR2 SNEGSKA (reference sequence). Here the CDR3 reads CSASLGYNEQFF. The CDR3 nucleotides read TGCAGTGCTAGTCTGGGATACAATGAGCAGTTCTTC.

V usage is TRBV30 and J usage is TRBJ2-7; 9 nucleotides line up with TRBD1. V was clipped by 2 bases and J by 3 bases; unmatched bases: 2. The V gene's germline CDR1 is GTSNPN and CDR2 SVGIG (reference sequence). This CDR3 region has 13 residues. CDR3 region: CAWSPDRGYEQYF. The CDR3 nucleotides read TGTGCCTGGAGTCCGGACAGGGGCTACGAGCAGTACTTC.

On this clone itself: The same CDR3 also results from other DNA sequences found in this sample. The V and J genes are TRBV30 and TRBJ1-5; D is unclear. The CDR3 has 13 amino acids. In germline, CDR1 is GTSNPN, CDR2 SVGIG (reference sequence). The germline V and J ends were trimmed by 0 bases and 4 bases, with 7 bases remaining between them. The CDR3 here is CAWSVRDNQPQHF. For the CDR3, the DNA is TGTGCCTGGAGTGTAAGGGATAATCAGCCCCAGCATTTT. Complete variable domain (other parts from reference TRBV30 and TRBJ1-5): SQTIHQWPATLVQPVGSPLSLECTVEGTSNPNLYWYRQAAGRGLQLLFYSVGIGQISSEVPQNLSASRPQDRQFILSSKKLLLSDSGFYLCAWSVRDNQPQHFGDGTRLSIL.

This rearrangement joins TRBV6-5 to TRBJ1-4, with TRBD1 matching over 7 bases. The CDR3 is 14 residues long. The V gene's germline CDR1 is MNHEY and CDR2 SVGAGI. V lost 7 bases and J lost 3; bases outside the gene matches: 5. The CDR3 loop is CASTPTGSNEKLFF. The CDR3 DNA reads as TGTGCCAGCACCCCGACAGGGTCTAATGAAAAACTGTTTTTT.

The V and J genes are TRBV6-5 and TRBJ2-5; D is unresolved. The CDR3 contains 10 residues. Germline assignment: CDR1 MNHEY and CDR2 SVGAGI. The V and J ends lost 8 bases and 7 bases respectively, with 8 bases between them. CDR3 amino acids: CASGLGTQYF. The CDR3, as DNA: TGTGCCAGCGGCCTCGGGACCCAGTACTTC.

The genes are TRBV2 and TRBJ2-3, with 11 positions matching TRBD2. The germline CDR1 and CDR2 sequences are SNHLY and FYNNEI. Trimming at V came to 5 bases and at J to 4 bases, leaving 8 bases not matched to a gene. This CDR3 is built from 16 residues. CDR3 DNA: TGTGCCAGCAGTAAAACAACTAGCGGGAGTGCAGATACGCAGTATTTT. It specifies CASSKTTSGSADTQYF.

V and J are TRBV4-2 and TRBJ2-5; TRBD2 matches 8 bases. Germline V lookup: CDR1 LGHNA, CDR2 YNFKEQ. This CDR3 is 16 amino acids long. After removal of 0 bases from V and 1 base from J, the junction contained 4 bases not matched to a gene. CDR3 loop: CASSQERLASQETQYF. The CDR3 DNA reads TGTGCCAGCAGCCAAGAAAGACTAGCGTCCCAAGAGACCCAGTACTTC.

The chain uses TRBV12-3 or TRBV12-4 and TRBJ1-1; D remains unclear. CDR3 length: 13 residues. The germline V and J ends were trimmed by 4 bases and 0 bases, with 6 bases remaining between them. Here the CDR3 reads CASSYRLNTEAFF. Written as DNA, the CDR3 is TGTGCCAGCAGTTACAGACTGAACACTGAAGCTTTCTTT.

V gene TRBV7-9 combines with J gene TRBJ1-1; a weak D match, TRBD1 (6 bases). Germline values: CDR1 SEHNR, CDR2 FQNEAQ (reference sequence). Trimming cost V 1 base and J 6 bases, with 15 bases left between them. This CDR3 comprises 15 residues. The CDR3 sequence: CASSLEGGGSAEAFF. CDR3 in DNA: TGTGCCAGCAGCTTAGAAGGGGGTGGATCGGCTGAAGCTTTCTTT.

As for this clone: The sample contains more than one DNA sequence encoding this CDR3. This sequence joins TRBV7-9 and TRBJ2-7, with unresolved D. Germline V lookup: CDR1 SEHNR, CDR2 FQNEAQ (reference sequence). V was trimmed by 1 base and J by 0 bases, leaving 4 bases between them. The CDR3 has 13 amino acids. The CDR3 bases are TGTGCCAGCAGCTTAGTGAGCTCCTACGAGCAGTACTTC. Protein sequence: CASSLVSSYEQYF.

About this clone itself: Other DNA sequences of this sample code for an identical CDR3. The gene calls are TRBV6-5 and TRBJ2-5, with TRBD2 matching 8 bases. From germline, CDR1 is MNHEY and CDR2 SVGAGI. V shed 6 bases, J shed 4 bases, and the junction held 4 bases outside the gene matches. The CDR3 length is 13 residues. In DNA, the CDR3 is TGTGCCAGCAGGACGGGGGGGCGAGAGACCCAGTACTTC. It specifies CASRTGGRETQYF.

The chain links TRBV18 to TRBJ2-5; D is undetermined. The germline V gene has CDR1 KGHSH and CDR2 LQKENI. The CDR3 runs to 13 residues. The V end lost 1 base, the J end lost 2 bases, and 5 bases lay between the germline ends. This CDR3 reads CASSPLQQETQYF. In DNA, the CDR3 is TGTGCCAGCTCACCACTTCAGCAAGAGACCCAGTACTTC. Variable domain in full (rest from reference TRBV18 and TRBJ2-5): NAGVMQNPRHLVRRRGQEARLRCSPMKGHSHVYWYRQLPEEGLKFMVYLQKENIIDESGMPKERFSAEFPKEGPSILRIQQVVRGDSAAYFCASSPLQQETQYFGPGTRLLVL.

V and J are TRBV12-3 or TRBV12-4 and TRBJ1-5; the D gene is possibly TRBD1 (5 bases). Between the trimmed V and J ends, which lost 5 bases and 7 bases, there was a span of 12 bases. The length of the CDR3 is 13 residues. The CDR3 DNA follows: TGTGCCAGCAGTCAAGACGGGGGGCAGCCCCAGCATTTT. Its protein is CASSQDGGQPQHF.